The rows below give T cell receptor beta chains drawn from one sample of a study of Ad26.COV2.S vaccination and SARS-CoV-2 variants. The repertoire was sequenced with immunoSEQ multiplex PCR; TCRdb's copy has only in-frame clones and lacks some. Altogether around 250,000 clones are present, 87% being singletons, with the ten largest covering less than 3.5%. Sequenced material: peripheral blood, taken in a trial of Ad26.COV2.S vaccine versus placebo. The receptors shown here come from a person aged 18-60 years who received the Ad26.COV2.S COVID-19 vaccine or a placebo. CDR3s include the opening cysteine and the closing phenylalanine or tryptophan. Each record gives: J gene, clone size, V gene, D gene, CDR3 DNA, CDR3 protein. The D gene is left open where the match is weak. Clone size is shown for a subset of rows, as once, few, many or a class of expanded clone.

j_call: TRBJ2-3; clone_size: NA; v_call: TRBV30; d_call: NA; cdr3_nt: TGTGCCTGGGACCGAACTAGCACAGATACGCAGTATTTT; cdr3_aa: CAWDRTSTDTQYF
j_call: TRBJ2-5; clone_size: NA; v_call: TRBV15; d_call: TRBD2; cdr3_nt: TGTGCCACCAGCAGTGCTAGCGGGGGGGGCCAAGAGACCCAGTACTTC; cdr3_aa: CATSSASGGGQETQYF
j_call: TRBJ2-2; clone_size: NA; v_call: TRBV6-5; d_call: NA; cdr3_nt: TGTGCCAGCAGTTACGAGGGGACCTACACCGGGGAGCTGTTTTTT; cdr3_aa: CASSYEGTYTGELFF
j_call: TRBJ2-5; clone_size: NA; v_call: TRBV10-3; d_call: TRBD1; cdr3_nt: TGTGCCATCAGTGAAGTCCCGGGACAGGCGTACCAAGAGACCCAGTACTTC; cdr3_aa: CAISEVPGQAYQETQYF
j_call: TRBJ1-6; clone_size: NA; v_call: TRBV27; d_call: NA; cdr3_nt: TGTGCCAGCAGTCTCCGGACGGATTATAATTCACCCCTCCACTTT; cdr3_aa: CASSLRTDYNSPLHF
j_call: TRBJ1-3; clone_size: NA; v_call: TRBV6-1; d_call: TRBD1; cdr3_nt: TGTGCCAGCAGTGAAATGAGACAGGGACGAAACACCATATATTTT; cdr3_aa: CASSEMRQGRNTIYF
j_call: TRBJ2-3; clone_size: NA; v_call: TRBV7-3; d_call: TRBD2; cdr3_nt: TGTGCCAGCAGCTCGGAAGCGGGGGCCTCTCTGATAACGCAGTATTTT; cdr3_aa: CASSSEAGASLITQYF
j_call: TRBJ1-5; clone_size: once; v_call: TRBV6-5; d_call: TRBD1; cdr3_nt: TGTGCCAGCACCCAGGGGGCGCGACAGCCCCAGCATTTT; cdr3_aa: CASTQGARQPQHF
j_call: TRBJ2-2; clone_size: NA; v_call: TRBV7-2; d_call: TRBD2; cdr3_nt: TGTGCCAGCAGCTCACCGGGACTAGCGGGGGTAACTGGCACCGGGGAGCTGTTTTTT; cdr3_aa: CASSSPGLAGVTGTGELFF
j_call: TRBJ2-3; clone_size: NA; v_call: TRBV7-6; d_call: TRBD2; cdr3_nt: TGTGCCAGCAGCCTCACTAGCGGGGCGAGAGATACGCAGTATTTT; cdr3_aa: CASSLTSGARDTQYF
j_call: TRBJ1-4; clone_size: NA; v_call: TRBV15; d_call: NA; cdr3_nt: TGTGCCACCAGCAGAGCCGTGTCCGGCGAAAAACTGTTTTTT; cdr3_aa: CATSRAVSGEKLFF
j_call: TRBJ1-5; clone_size: NA; v_call: TRBV7-2; d_call: NA; cdr3_nt: TGTGCCAGCAGCTTCAGGGGACAGCCCCAGCATTTT; cdr3_aa: CASSFRGQPQHF
j_call: TRBJ1-4; clone_size: NA; v_call: TRBV4-3; d_call: NA; cdr3_nt: TGCGCCAGCAGCCAAGATCCCCAGGGTGCTAATGAAAAACTGTTTTTT; cdr3_aa: CASSQDPQGANEKLFF
j_call: TRBJ1-6; clone_size: NA; v_call: TRBV30; d_call: TRBD1; cdr3_nt: TGTGCCTGTAAAGGACAGGGGAATTCACCCCTCCACTTT; cdr3_aa: CACKGQGNSPLHF
j_call: TRBJ1-6; clone_size: NA; v_call: TRBV5-1; d_call: NA; cdr3_nt: TGCGCCAGCAGCTGGGCAGAGTATAATTCACCCCTCCACTTT; cdr3_aa: CASSWAEYNSPLHF
j_call: TRBJ1-2; clone_size: NA; v_call: TRBV27; d_call: NA; cdr3_nt: TGTGCCACCAGATCGGGGGGCTCTAACTATGGCTACACCTTC; cdr3_aa: CATRSGGSNYGYTF